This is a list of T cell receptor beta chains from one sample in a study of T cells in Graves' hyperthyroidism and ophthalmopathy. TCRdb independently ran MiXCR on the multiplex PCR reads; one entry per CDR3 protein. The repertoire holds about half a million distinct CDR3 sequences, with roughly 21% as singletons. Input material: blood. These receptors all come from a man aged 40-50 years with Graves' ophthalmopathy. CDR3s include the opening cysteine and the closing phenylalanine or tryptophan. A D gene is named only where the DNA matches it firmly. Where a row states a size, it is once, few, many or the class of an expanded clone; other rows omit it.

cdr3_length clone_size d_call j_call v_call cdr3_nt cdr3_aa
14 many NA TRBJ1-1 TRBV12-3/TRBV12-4 TGTGCCAGCAGTTTTCAAGGAGGTGGGACTGAAGCTTTCTTT CASSFQGGGTEAFF
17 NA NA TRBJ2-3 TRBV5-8 TGTGCCAGCAGCTTGGGAGTACGCACCCCCGACACAGATACGCAGTATTTT CASSLGVRTPDTDTQYF
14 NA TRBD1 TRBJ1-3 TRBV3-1 TGTGCCAGCAGCCAACAGGGGGCTGGAAACACCATATATTTT CASSQQGAGNTIYF
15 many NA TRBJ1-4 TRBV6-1 TGTGCCAGCAGTTATCATAGTAGCGGGAAGGAAAAACTGTTTTTT CASSYHSSGKEKLFF
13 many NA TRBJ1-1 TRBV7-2 TGTGCCAGCAGCCCGGGGGGGTACACTGAAGCTTTCTTT CASSPGGYTEAFF
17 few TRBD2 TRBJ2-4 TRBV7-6 TGTGCCAGCAGCCCCACTCCCGGGAGGGAGACCAAAAACATTCAGTACTTC CASSPTPGRETKNIQYF
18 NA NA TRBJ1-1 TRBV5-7 TGTGCCAGCAGCTTAACGGGAGCAGGGGCCATCATGAACACTGAAGCTTTCTTT CASSLTGAGAIMNTEAFF
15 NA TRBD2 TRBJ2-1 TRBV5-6 TGTGCCAGCAGCCTTGGGACTAGCGGGGCCAATGAGCAGTTCTTC CASSLGTSGANEQFF
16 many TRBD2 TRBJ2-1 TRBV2 TGTGCCAGCAGTACGGAGACTAGCGTAAACTACAATGAGCAGTTCTTC CASSTETSVNYNEQFF
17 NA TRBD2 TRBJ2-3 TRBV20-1 TGCAGTGCTAGAGATGTACTAGCGGGAGTTGCCTCAGATACGCAGTATTTT CSARDVLAGVASDTQYF
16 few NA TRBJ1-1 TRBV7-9 TGTGCCAGCAGCACAAGCGGGGGCATCGGGGGAACTGAAGCTTTCTTT CASSTSGGIGGTEAFF
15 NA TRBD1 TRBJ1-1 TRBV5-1 TGCGCCAGCAGCTTATTGGACAGGGGGGGTTCTGAAGCTTTCTTT CASSLLDRGGSEAFF
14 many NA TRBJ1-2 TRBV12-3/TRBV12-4 TGTGCCAGCAGCCAGGGGACGGTGAACTATGGCTACACCTTC CASSQGTVNYGYTF
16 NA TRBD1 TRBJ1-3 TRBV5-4 TGTGCCAGCAGCCGAGGGACAGGTCGCTCTGGAAACACCATATATTTT CASSRGTGRSGNTIYF
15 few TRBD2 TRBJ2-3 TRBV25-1 TGTGCCAGCAGTGACTCTAGCGGGATTTTAGATACGCAGTATTTT CASSDSSGILDTQYF
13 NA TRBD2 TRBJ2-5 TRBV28 TGTGCCAGCAGTATGTCGGGAGGGGAGACCCAGTACTTC CASSMSGGETQYF
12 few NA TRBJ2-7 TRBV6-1 TGTGCCACCTCCCTCCTTCTGTGGGAGCAGTACTTC CATSLLLWEQYF
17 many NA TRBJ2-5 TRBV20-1 TGCAGTGCTAGAGATCGGGGGCTTGTGGGAAGAGAAGAGACCCAGTACTTC CSARDRGLVGREETQYF
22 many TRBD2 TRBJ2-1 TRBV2 TGTGCCAGCAGTGAAAGGAACCGGTTGGCTAGCGGGACTCGGAGCTCCTACAATGAGCAGTTCTTC CASSERNRLASGTRSSYNEQFF
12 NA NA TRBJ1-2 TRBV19 TGTGCCACCGCGGTAGGGGGCTATGGCTACACCTTC CATAVGGYGYTF
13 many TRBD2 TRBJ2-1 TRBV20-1 TGCAGTGCTAGGCTAGCGGGACCGGATGAGCAGTTCTTC CSARLAGPDEQFF
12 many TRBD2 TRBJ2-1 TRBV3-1 TGTGCCAGCAAACTAGCGGGGAATGAGCAGTTCTTC CASKLAGNEQFF
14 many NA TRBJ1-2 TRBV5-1 TGCGCCAGCAGCCCTGGACGGATCCTTGGAGGCTACACCTTC CASSPGRILGGYTF
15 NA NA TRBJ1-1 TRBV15 TGTGCCACCAGCAGAGATTTAGGAAGGAACACTGAAGCTTTCTTT CATSRDLGRNTEAFF
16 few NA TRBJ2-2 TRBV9 TGTGCCAGCAGCGTAGGGTGGACACCAAACACCGGGGAGCTGTTTTTT CASSVGWTPNTGELFF
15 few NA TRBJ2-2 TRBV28 TGTGCCAGCAGTTTATCCGGGGGCGGATCCGGGGAGCTGTTTTTT CASSLSGGGSGELFF
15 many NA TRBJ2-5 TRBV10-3 TGTGCCATCAGTGGCCTCGCGCAGGGCCAAGAGACCCAGTACTTC CAISGLAQGQETQYF
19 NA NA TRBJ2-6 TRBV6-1 TGTGCCAGCAGCCAACCCCGGAGACCGACGGGCTCTGGGGCCAACGTCCTGACTTTC CASSQPRRPTGSGANVLTF
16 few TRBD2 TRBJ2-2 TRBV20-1 TGCAGTGCCACCGGGAGCGGGGGTGCGAACACCGGGGAGCTGTTTTTT CSATGSGGANTGELFF
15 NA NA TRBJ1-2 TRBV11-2 TGTGCCAGCAGCCAGTCCGGTTGGACTCTATATGGCTACACCTTC CASSQSGWTLYGYTF
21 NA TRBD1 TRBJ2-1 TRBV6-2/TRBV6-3 TGTGCCAGCAGTGACTCCCAACCCGCTCAATGTCGGGGACAGGGGGCGCCGGGGGAGTTCTTC CASSDSQPAQCRGQGAPGEFF
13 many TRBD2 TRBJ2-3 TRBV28 TGTGCCAGCAGTTTAGGGGGGGAGGATACGCAGTATTTT CASSLGGEDTQYF
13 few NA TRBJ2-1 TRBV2 TGTGCCAGCTGGACAGAAAAGTACAATGAGCAGTTCTTC CASWTEKYNEQFF
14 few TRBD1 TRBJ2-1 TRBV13 TGTGCCAGCAGTCCAAACAGGGGGAGGAATGAGCAGTTCTTC CASSPNRGRNEQFF
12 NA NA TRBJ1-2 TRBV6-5 TGTGCCAGCAGTTACCCGGACGAAGGCTACACCTTC CASSYPDEGYTF
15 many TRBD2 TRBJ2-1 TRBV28 TGTGCCAGCAGTCCCGGGACTAGCGGGAGCTATGAGCAGTTCTTC CASSPGTSGSYEQFF
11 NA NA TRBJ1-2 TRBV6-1 TGTGCCAGCATTTCCCGACAGGTTCACACCTTC CASISRQVHTF
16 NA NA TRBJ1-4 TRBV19 TGTGCCAGTAGTGTCCCGGCCGGGACAATTACGGAAAAACTGTTTTTT CASSVPAGTITEKLFF